Each of the 17 T cell receptor beta chains below was sequenced from the same sample in a study of HIV-infected patients and healthy controls. About 500 ng RNA was reverse transcribed with alpha and beta constant-region primers. Alpha and beta chain libraries were made separately by chain-specific third strand synthesis with multiplexing indices. TCRdb processed the 5' RACE reads anew with MiXCR; each CDR3 protein has one entry. The sample holds more than 15,000 distinct CDR3 sequences, around 5% seen once. The repertoire came from unfractionated whole blood and reflected all unsorted peripheral T cells. Sequencing was performed on blood. These receptors were taken from an adult in good health.

This clonotype showed up many times. The chain employs TRBV5-1 and TRBJ2-3; D is possibly TRBD2 (6 bases). Trimming left V 0 bases short and J 0 bases short, with 11 bases between. The CDR3 runs to 16 residues. In germline, CDR1 is SGHRS, CDR2 YFSETQ. The chain's CDR3 is CASSLGTGTSTDTQYF. CDR3 nucleotides: TGCGCCAGCAGCTTGGGGACTGGGACTAGCACAGATACGCAGTATTTT.

This clonotype occurred many times. V is TRBV7-9 and J is TRBJ2-5; TRBD1 or TRBD2 may be the D gene (5 bases each). This CDR3 spans 13 amino acids. V was trimmed by 5 bases and J by 5 bases, leaving 12 bases between them. Germline CDR1 reads SEHNR; CDR2 reads FQNEAQ (reference sequence). The CDR3 nucleotides read TGTGCCAGCAGCACGGGACCTAGTGAGACCCAGTACTTC. Translation: CASSTGPSETQYF. Combining the CDR3 with reference TRBV7-9 and TRBJ2-5 gives the whole variable domain DTGVSQNPRHKITKRGQNVTFRCDPISEHNRLYWYRQTLGQGPEFLTYFQNEAQLEKSRLLSDRFSAERPKGSFSTLEIQRTEQGDSAMYLCASSTGPSETQYFGPGTRLLVL.

This clonotype is judged medium-sized. This sequence joins TRBV20-1 and TRBJ2-5, with 10 bases aligning to TRBD2. Losses at the gene ends were 6 bases for V and 4 bases for J; bases not matched to a gene: 5. The CDR3 is 13 residues long. Germline loops: CDR1 DFQATT, CDR2 SNEGSKA (reference sequence). In DNA, the CDR3 is TGCAGTGCGCTAGCGGGGGTAGGAGAGACCCAGTACTTC. It encodes CSALAGVGETQYF.

This clonotype has a count of ten or more. This chain links TRBV11-2 with TRBJ1-2; D gene unclear. In germline, CDR1 is SGHAT, CDR2 FQNNGV. V dropped 1 base and J dropped 4 bases, with 13 bases sitting between them. The CDR3 extends over 15 amino acids. CDR3 DNA: TGTGCCAGCAGCTTAGTTGCCAGGTTGAGCTATGGCTACACCTTC. Residues: CASSLVARLSYGYTF.

This clonotype occurred many times. The chain uses TRBV12-3 or TRBV12-4 and TRBJ1-2; the D is unclear. The CDR3 is 14 amino acids. V lost 7 bases and J lost 1, with 13 bases in between. CDR3 sequence: CASTPLMDNYGYTF. The CDR3, as DNA: TGTGCCAGCACCCCGTTGATGGATAACTATGGCTACACCTTC.

This clonotype has at least ten counts. CDR3 sequence (DNA): TGTGCCAGCAGCGTCGGGGGCTCGGATACGCAGTATTTT. Protein product: CASSVGGSDTQYF. The V and J genes are TRBV9 and TRBJ2-3; D might be TRBD1 or TRBD2, each matching 6 bases. Germline lookup yields CDR1 SGDLS and CDR2 YYNGEE. Trimming stripped 2 bases from V and 6 bases from J, with 10 bases between. CDR3 size: 13 residues.

Ten or more counts support this clonotype. CDR3 sequence reads: CASSQDVRGVTSTDTQYF. The CDR3 DNA sequence: TGTGCCAGCAGCCAAGACGTACGGGGGGTAACTAGCACAGATACGCAGTATTTT. This sequence joins TRBV4-2 and TRBJ2-3; TRBD2 matches 7 bases. This CDR3 comprises 18 residues. V dropped 0 bases and J dropped 0; count of bases not matched to a gene: 9. Germline V CDR1 and CDR2: LGHNA, YNFKEQ.

The chain combines TRBV19 with TRBJ1-5, with unresolved D. This CDR3 has 16 residues. V lost 5 bases and J lost 5, with 19 bases in between. Germline CDR1 is LNHDA and CDR2 is SQIVND (reference sequence). Written as DNA, the CDR3 is TGTGCCAGTAGTTTCCTAGGACGGACTCTCGATCAGCCCCAGCATTTT. Protein sequence: CASSFLGRTLDQPQHF.

This clonotype was counted many times. V and J are TRBV20-1 and TRBJ2-5; the D is unclear. The germline CDR1 and CDR2 sequences are DFQATT and SNEGSKA (reference sequence). The CDR3 loop spans 12 amino acids. With 3 bases removed from V and 1 base from J, the gap between germline ends came to 6 bases. DNA for the CDR3: TGCAGTGCTAGTCTACTCCAAGAGACCCAGTACTTC. Translated, it gives CSASLLQETQYF.

This clonotype was seen at least ten times. V and J are TRBV20-1 and TRBJ1-2; D gene ambiguous. The CDR3 is made up of 13 amino acids. V was shortened by 3 bases and J by 3 bases, with 11 bases between the two germline ends. In germline, CDR1 is DFQATT, CDR2 SNEGSKA (reference sequence). The CDR3 DNA follows: TGCAGTGCTAGTCAAGGGCAGGACTATGGCTACACCTTC. Protein product: CSASQGQDYGYTF.

This clonotype has at least ten counts. The chain carries TRBV21-1 and TRBJ1-2. TRBV21-1 is listed as a pseudogene. The CDR3 sequence is 16 residues long. CDR3: CASTKPMKRINYGYTF. The CDR3 region has the DNA TGTGCCAGCACCAAGCCGATGAAACGGATCAACTATGGCTACACCTTC.

This clonotype was recorded at least ten times. The V call is TRBV29-1, the J call TRBJ2-5; 8 nucleotides agree with TRBD2. Losses at the gene ends were 3 bases for V and 3 bases for J; bases not matched to a gene: 9. The CDR3 sequence is 15 residues long. Germline assignment: CDR1 SQVTM and CDR2 ANQGSEA. The CDR3 sequence is CSVDPMAGGKETQYF. The CDR3 DNA follows: TGCAGCGTTGATCCCATGGCGGGGGGAAAAGAGACCCAGTACTTC.

This clonotype occurred many times. V usage is TRBV20-1 and J usage is TRBJ2-3, with 7 bases fitting TRBD1. The junction had 5 bases not matched to a gene; V was cut back by 6 bases and J by 2 bases. The CDR3 has 13 residues. Per the germline V gene, CDR1 is DFQATT and CDR2 is SNEGSKA (reference sequence). In nucleotides, the CDR3 is TGCAGTGCCAGGGACAGTTACACAGATACGCAGTATTTT. It yields the protein CSARDSYTDTQYF.

Sample share makes this clonotype medium-sized. J is TRBJ1-5 and V is TRBV12-3 or TRBV12-4; tentatively, D is TRBD1 (6 bases). The CDR3 extends over 14 amino acids. Trimming shortened V by 2 bases and J by 6 bases, and 11 bases separated the two germline ends. The CDR3 here is CASSLTQGFQPQHF. In nucleotides, the CDR3 is TGTGCCAGCAGTTTAACGCAGGGGTTTCAGCCCCAGCATTTT.

By share, this clonotype counts as medium-sized. V and J are TRBV4-2 and TRBJ1-5, with 8 nucleotides matching TRBD1. V lost 4 bases, J lost 6 bases, and 8 bases stayed unmatched. This CDR3 is 15 amino acids long. Germline values: CDR1 LGHNA, CDR2 YNFKEQ. Written as DNA, the CDR3 is TGTGCCAGCAGCCGGTCGGACAGGGACCCTCAGCCCCAGCATTTT. This sequence encodes CASSRSDRDPQPQHF.

This clonotype was recorded at least ten times. The junction and the germline gene differ at one end; a read error may be behind it. In nucleotides, the CDR3 is TGTGCCAGCAGCCTAGCGGGGGTGGAGACCCAGTACTTC. This encodes CASSLAGVETQYF. The chain carries TRBV7-2 and TRBJ2-5; TRBD2 aligns across 10 bases. The CDR3 has 13 amino acids. Germline CDR1 reads SGHTA; CDR2 reads FQGNSA.

Ten or more counts support this clonotype. The chain has TRBV6-6 and TRBJ2-3; D call uncertain. V shed 6 bases and J shed 1 base, with 8 bases lying between them. Germline CDR1 and CDR2: MNHNY and SVGAGI (reference sequence). CDR3 length: 13 residues. CDR3 sequence: CASSRQGTDTQYF. The DNA for the CDR3 is TGTGCCAGCAGCCGCCAGGGCACAGATACGCAGTATTTT.